The T cell receptor beta chain under discussion was sequenced for a study of PD-L1 blockade in urothelial cancer. For the study at large: Dosed intravenously at 1,200 mg every 3 weeks, atezolizumab was initiated by patients around 2014. Of 28 to 35 patients, around 26 were males with bladder-origin urothelial cancer.

Specified time point: pretreatment peripheral blood. Sequencing used immunoSEQ multiplex PCR; TCRdb keeps in-frame clones, though not all of them. There are approximately 90,000 clones in the sample; roughly 89% occur only once, and 1.5% to 2% lies in the top ten. Germline CDR1 reads SGHTA; CDR2 reads FQGNSA. Trimming took 3 bases from V and 3 from J, leaving 11 bases between them. The CDR3 spans 15 residues. The receptor was isolated from a man between 60 and 70 years old with urothelial cancer. This sample comprised PBMCs, obtained around atezolizumab (anti-PD-L1) treatment. The chain uses TRBV7-2 and TRBJ2-2, with D possibly being TRBD2 (5 bases). The CDR3 region has the DNA TGTGCCAGCAGCTTTGCGGGTAGGGACACCGGGGAGCTGTTTTTT. It yields the protein CASSFAGRDTGELFF.